A single sample is the source of the 2 T cell receptor beta chains below, sequenced in a study of OX40 agonist ivuxolimab in advanced cancers. Repertoires were generated with immunoSEQ multiplex PCR, while TCRdb's copy carries only in-frame clones and drops some. Altogether around 80,000 clones are present, roughly 89% being singletons, with the ten largest covering roughly 0.2%. The starting material was CD4+ or CD8+ T cells sorted from blood, obtained in a trial of the OX40 agonist ivuxolimab. The receptors here all came from an adult with an advanced solid tumor such as melanoma, head and neck, liver or kidney cancer.

V gene TRBV6-6 combines with J gene TRBJ1-1; 8 positions agree with TRBD1. Per germline, CDR1 MNHNY and CDR2 SVGAGI (reference sequence). The CDR3 length is 14 residues. The ends lost 4 bases at V and 0 bases at J; junction bases unmatched: 1. CDR3 in DNA: TGTGCCAGCAGTTTGGACAGGGTGAACACTGAAGCTTTCTTT. Translation: CASSLDRVNTEAFF.

The chain employs TRBV5-1 and TRBJ1-4, with TRBD1 as a possible D gene (6 bases). The CDR3 loop spans 13 amino acids. Germline V gene sequence: CDR1 SGHRS, CDR2 YFSETQ. V was cut by 4 bases and J by 14 bases, with 18 bases left in between. The CDR3 protein is CASSPGGGPSLFF. The DNA for the CDR3 is TGCGCCAGCAGCCCTGGGGGGGGGCCCTCCCTGTTTTTT.